This T cell receptor beta chain comes out of a study of blood T cell repertoires in COVID-19. Study details: Samples of COVID-19 (acute and convalescent) were obtained from the United States, Italy and Spain. Sources were T cells, B-cell-depleted T cells, or PBMCs; the material itself was cDNA or gDNA.

In the original workflow: The assay estimated nucleated cells by amplifying reference gene primers. The repertoire was sequenced with immunoSEQ multiplex PCR; TCRdb's copy has only in-frame clones and lacks some. Clone size and V and J calls were adopted from that table, with D and trimming inferred from the DNA. Among about 87,000 clones listed, over 70% were seen once. The length of the CDR3 is 14 residues. CDR1 is SEHNR, CDR2 FQNEAQ, per germline (reference sequence). V shed 5 bases, J shed 5 bases, and the junction held 8 bases outside the gene matches. The chain uses TRBV7-9 and TRBJ2-5, with 7 bases aligning to TRBD1. The source material was peripheral blood. The sequence was collected from a woman between 50 and 59 years old with acute or convalescent COVID-19. The DNA for the CDR3 is TGTGCCAGCAGCCCCCCCAGGGGGTGGGAGACCCAGTACTTC. Its translation is CASSPPRGWETQYF.